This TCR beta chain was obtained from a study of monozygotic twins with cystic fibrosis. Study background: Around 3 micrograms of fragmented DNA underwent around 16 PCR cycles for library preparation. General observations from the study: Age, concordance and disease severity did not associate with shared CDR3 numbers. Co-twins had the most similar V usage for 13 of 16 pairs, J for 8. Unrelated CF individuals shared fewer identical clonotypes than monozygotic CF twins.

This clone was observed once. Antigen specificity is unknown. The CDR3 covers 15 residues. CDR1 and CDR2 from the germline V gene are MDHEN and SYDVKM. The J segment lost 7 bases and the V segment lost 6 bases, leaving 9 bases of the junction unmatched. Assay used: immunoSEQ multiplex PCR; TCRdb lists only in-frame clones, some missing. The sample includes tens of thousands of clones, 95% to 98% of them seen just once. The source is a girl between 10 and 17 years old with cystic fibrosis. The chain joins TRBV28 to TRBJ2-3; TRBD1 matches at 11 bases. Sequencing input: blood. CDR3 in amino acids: CASRTDRGLGNTQYF. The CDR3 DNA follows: TGTGCCAGCAGGACGGACAGGGGGCTGGGAAATACGCAGTATTTT.